This T cell receptor beta chain stems from a study of monozygotic twins with inflammatory bowel disease (dated by TCRdb to between 2018 and 2021). Background for the entire study: In total, 28 monozygotic twin pairs made up the full study: 19 Danish pairs, all IBD-discordant, plus nine German pairs, of which four were IBD-concordant and five were IBD-discordant. The search for disease-associated traits relied mainly on comparing, within discordant pairs, IBD patients with their genetically identical healthy co-twins. Each individual had, on average, about 151 000 unique TCRalpha sequences and 181 000 unique TCRbeta sequences available for analysis.

The research as a whole found: No difference in repertoire similarity was observed between concordant and discordant twins, possibly owing to limited statistical power. No single strong signal or clonotype linked to IBD turned up in the results, so the idea that one exists was not supported. Differing immunosuppressive treatments among patients may have added background noise and inter-individual variability to the repertoires. Fewer clonotypes were shared with other individuals by IBD patients than by healthy twins, most markedly in patients showing signs of disease activity. A decrease in TCRbeta repertoire diversity, as measured by inverse Simpson index, was observed in IBD patients compared with their healthy co-twins. The analysis was unable to tell apart different T cell subtypes.

From each donor, a roughly 2.7 ml peripheral blood sample was collected into PAXgene tubes and kept at -80 degrees C. Without any T cell sorting, total RNA was extracted from whole blood using the PAXgene blood miRNA kit on an automated QIAcube. Peripheral blood from monozygotic twin pairs who were concordant or discordant for inflammatory bowel disease underwent deep TCRalpha and TCRbeta repertoire profiling using unique molecular barcoding. Smoking habits were recorded for all twin pairs, and individuals were classified as current, former or never smokers. Library creation used 5' RACE. For each TCR library, 3,500 to 4,000 ng of total RNA was used. For each sample, cDNA was synthesized in eight separate reactions using SMARTScribe reverse transcriptase. During cDNA synthesis, template switching introduced unique molecular identifiers that contained a 6-nucleotide sample barcode. Two nested PCRs of around 15 and 10 cycles amplified the TCRalpha and TCRbeta cDNA, and bead purification followed each PCR. Before amplification, the cDNA was treated with uracil DNA-glycosylase and purified using the QIAquick PCR purification kit. The second PCR added Illumina TruSeq-compatible adapters along with sample-specific barcodes. Library quality and concentration were assessed using TapeStation and Qubit, and 5 to 6 ng of each library was pooled. Sequencing of the pooled libraries was done on an Illumina HiSeq2500 single-index Rapid Run using custom sequencing primers and 2 x 100 bp reads. The original pipeline was this. UMI-based consensus assembly with MiGEC version 1.2.6 was used to correct PCR and sequencing errors. MiXCR version 2.1.1 was used for V(D)J alignment, clonotype assembly and CDR3 extraction. To normalise gene usage, clonotype sharing and MAIT/NKT TCR abundance, the analysis used the top 1000, 10 000 and 20 000 clonotypes per sample. Diversity was computed as the inverse Simpson index with the vegan R package after downsampling to 27 000 UMIs. Paired Mann-Whitney U tests were applied to discordant twin pairs, with Benjamini-Hochberg correction for multiple testing. TCRdb reprocessed the reads and lists each CDR3 protein sequence as a single entry, with no DNA. The authors' filters were not applied to this entry. The table for this sample lists around 400,000 distinct CDR3 sequences. 2.4% of the sample is in the top ten clones.

The CDR3 starts with the cysteine, ends with the phenylalanine, and has 14 residues. No DNA is recorded. Points on this clonotype: The target of this receptor is not known.

The chain is made from TRBV12-3 or TRBV12-4 and TRBJ2-7; TCRdb calls TRBD1, which cannot be checked without DNA. The sequenced sample was blood. The clonotype was recovered from a human donor with ulcerative colitis or Crohn's disease, or a healthy co-twin of an affected twin (not recorded which). The CDR3 corresponds to CASSYQGAFDEQYF.